There are a few counts of the clone carrying this TCR beta chain. What it binds is not known. The CDR3 contains 14 residues. V lost 5 bases, J lost 3 bases, and 5 bases stayed unmatched. In germline, CDR1 is WSHSY, CDR2 SAAADI. This sample is part of a study of CD8+ T cells in alopecia areata. RNA, once extracted, was reverse transcribed into cDNA for use as the sequencing template. TCRdb keeps only in-frame clones here, not all; method: immunoSEQ multiplex PCR. The sample lists about 74,000 clones; roughly 30% were seen once. Stated treatment: oral pan-JAK inhibitor, 5-10 mg twice daily. Findings and limits, study-wide: While patients received tofacitinib, many expanded lesional clones remained present in scalp and blood.

The J gene is TRBJ2-7, the V gene TRBV10-2, with 9 bases matching TRBD1. The sample was CD8+ T cells sorted from blood, taken at week 4, from a patient treated with tofacitinib. The receptor was isolated from a human donor with alopecia areata. The CDR3 nucleotides read TGCGCCAGCAGTAATCCGGGACAGGGCTACGAGCAGTACTTC. This encodes CASSNPGQGYEQYF.